The 17 T cell receptor beta chains presented below share a single source sample, sequenced in a study of tumor and adjacent non-tumor tissue in lung cancer. The library came from three nested PCR rounds adapted from ARM-PCR protocols. TCRdb reanalysed the multiplex PCR reads using MiXCR and keeps one entry per CDR3 protein. This table has 75,000 to 95,000 distinct CDR3 sequences, roughly 66% appearing once. The template was RNA from unsorted bulk tissue. The sequencing sample was made of lung tumor tissue. The source is a man aged 60-69 years with non-small cell lung cancer.

This clonotype turned up a few times. This may be a read error: a much more frequent sequence differs by one nucleotide. The chain is built from TRBV20-1 and TRBJ1-2; TRBD1 matches at 8 bases. The CDR3 is 12 residues long. The germline CDR1 and CDR2 sequences are DFQATT and SNEGSKA (reference sequence). DNA of the CDR3: TGCTGTGCTGAGGGACAGGCCTATGGCTACACCTTC. It yields the protein CCAEGQAYGYTF.

Worth noting for this clonotype: A clone one base away is much larger, so this may be a read error. V gene TRBV20-1 combines with J gene TRBJ2-3; 8 positions match TRBD2. From germline, CDR1 is DFQATT and CDR2 SNEGSKA (reference sequence). This CDR3 has 14 amino acids. The CDR3 region is CSATGGGSKDRQYF. DNA of the CDR3: TGCAGTGCTACCGGGGGGGGGTCGAAAGATAGGCAGTATTTT.

This clonotype was recorded many times. The CDR3 sequence: CASSYFVPDTQYF. The DNA for the CDR3 is TGTGCCAGCAGTTACTTTGTCCCAGATACGCAGTATTTT. V is TRBV6-2 or TRBV6-3 and J is TRBJ2-3; unclear D gene. Trimming cost V 1 base and J 4 bases, with 6 bases left between them. Germline V gene lookup returns CDR1 MNHEY and CDR2 SVGEGT. The CDR3 sequence is 13 residues long.

Of note for this clonotype: One junction end disagrees with the germline gene, perhaps due to a read error. The chain joins TRBV20-1 to TRBJ1-1; 7 bases are shared with TRBD1. The CDR3 length is 13 residues. The germline gives CDR1 DFQATT, CDR2 SNEGSKA (reference sequence). The CDR3 DNA follows: TGCGGTGCCGACAGGGTGAGGAACACTGAAGCTTTCTTT. Its translation is CGADRVRNTEAFF.

This clonotype was observed many times. The chain combines TRBV20-1 with TRBJ2-3; D not resolved. With 2 bases removed from V and 0 bases from J, the gap between germline ends came to 6 bases. This CDR3 has 13 amino acids. Germline V CDR1 and CDR2: DFQATT, SNEGSKA (reference sequence). This chain's CDR3 is CSARPTSTDTQYF. In DNA form, the CDR3 reads TGCAGTGCTAGACCTACTAGCACAGATACGCAGTATTTT.

The chain recombines TRBV12-3 or TRBV12-4 with TRBJ2-6; TRBD1 is a possible D gene (5 bases). The CDR3 is 15 amino acids. V lost 5 bases, J lost 18 bases, and 26 bases lay in between. The CDR3 protein is CASSPLSSGANVQTF. CDR3 nucleotide sequence: TGTGCCAGCAGTCCCCTATCGTCTGGGGCCAACGTACAGACTTTC.

Concerning this clonotype itself: A read error may produce the germline difference seen at one junction end. The V and J genes are TRBV6-1 and TRBJ2-3; maybe TRBD1 (6 bases). The germline gives CDR1 MNHNS, CDR2 SASEGT. The CDR3 is 13 residues long. The CDR3 nucleotides read TGTACCAGCAGGATCACAGGGTCAGATGCGCAGTATTTT. Encoded protein: CTSRITGSDAQYF.

The rearrangement uses TRBV5-1 and TRBJ1-3; D perhaps matches TRBD1 (6 bases). The CDR3 length is 16 residues. Trimming left V 4 bases short and J 0 bases short, with 14 bases between. The V gene's germline CDR1 is SGHRS and CDR2 YFSETQ. The DNA of the CDR3 is TGCGCCAGCAGCCAGACCTGGACAGACTCTGGAAACACCATATATTTT. It translates to CASSQTWTDSGNTIYF.

V and J are TRBV6-1 and TRBJ2-7; TRBD1 agrees at 9 bases. The germline gives CDR1 MNHNS, CDR2 SASEGT. Trimming removed 5 bases from V and 5 bases from J; junction bases left unmatched: 4. The CDR3 is made up of 13 amino acids. CDR3 sequence: CASSKRTGDEQYF. CDR3 bases: TGTGCCAGCAGTAAAAGGACAGGGGACGAGCAGTACTTC.

As regards this clonotype: A read error may produce the germline difference seen at one junction end. This chain links TRBV10-3 with TRBJ2-7; a possible D gene is TRBD1 (5 bases). The germline CDR1 and CDR2 sequences are ENHRY and SYGVKD. The CDR3 length is 11 residues. In nucleotides, the CDR3 is TGTGCCATCAGTAACGGACAACCTGCTCGCTTC. The encoded protein is CAISNGQPARF.

About this clonotype itself: Likely a read error: the CDR3 ends without its conserved phenylalanine or tryptophan. The chain joins TRBV20-1 to TRBJ1-1, with unresolved D. Germline assignment: CDR1 DFQATT and CDR2 SNEGSKA (reference sequence). The CDR3 runs to 13 residues. The CDR3 sequence is CSASPRLNTEAFL. The CDR3 DNA reads TGCAGTGCTAGTCCGAGGTTGAATACTGAAGCTTTCTTA.

On this clonotype: A much larger clone sits a single nucleotide away, making a read error possible. V and J are TRBV5-1 and TRBJ2-2; D may be TRBD1 (5 bases). This CDR3 is 15 amino acids long. Per the germline V gene, CDR1 is SGHRS and CDR2 is YFSETQ. For the CDR3, the DNA is TGCGCCAGCAGCTTGGGACAGCTTCACACCGTGGAGCTGTTTTTT. As protein: CASSLGQLHTVELFF.

Concerning this clonotype itself: A much bigger clone sits one base away, suggesting this may be a read error. The chain joins TRBV5-6 to TRBJ2-7; maybe TRBD1 (6 bases). The CDR3 loop spans 15 amino acids. Germline loops: CDR1 SGHDT, CDR2 YYEEEE. The CDR3 DNA follows: TGTGCCAGCGGCTTCAGGACAGCGAACCCCTACGAGCAGTACTTC. This sequence encodes CASGFRTANPYEQYF.

Details on this clonotype: It may be a read error: a sequence one base away is much more abundant. This sequence joins TRBV7-8 and TRBJ1-4, with a weak D call TRBD1 (6 bases). This CDR3 is 15 amino acids long. Germline V gene data show CDR1 as SGHVS and CDR2 as FQNEAQ. Here the CDR3 reads CTSSPGQPRGEKLFF. Here the CDR3 DNA reads TGTACCAGCAGCCCTGGACAGCCGCGAGGTGAAAAACTGTTTTTT. Using reference TRBV7-8 and TRBJ1-4 for the parts outside the CDR3, the full variable domain is GAGVSQSPRYKVAKRGQDVALRCDPISGHVSLFWYQQALGQGPEFLTYFQNEAQLDKSGLPSDRFFAERPEGSVSTLKIQRTQQEDSAVYLCTSSPGQPRGEKLFFGSGTQLSVL.

Comments on this clonotype: At one boundary the junction diverges from the germline segment, which might be a read error. This sequence joins TRBV6-2 or TRBV6-3 and TRBJ1-5; D remains unclear. Germline CDR1 reads MNHEY; CDR2 reads SVGEGT. The CDR3 is made up of 14 amino acids. The CDR3 is CASRLDMGNQPQHF. The CDR3 region has the DNA TGTGCCAGCAGACTTGACATGGGGAATCAGCCCCAACATTTT.

Regarding this clonotype: The CDR3 does not end in the conserved phenylalanine or tryptophan, so this is likely a read error. This rearrangement joins TRBV11-1 to TRBJ2-2, with D unclear. The CDR3 totals 13 residues. CDR1 and CDR2 from the germline V gene are SGHAT and FQDESV (reference sequence). The CDR3 DNA sequence: TGTGTCAGCAGCTTACCGTTAAGCGGGGAGCTGTTTTTA. The encoded protein is CVSSLPLSGELFL.

As to this clonotype: A read error is possible here, since a much larger clone lies one base away. The chain couples TRBV13 to TRBJ1-2; D is ambiguous. The CDR3 sequence is 20 residues long. The germline CDR1 and CDR2 sequences are PRHDT and FYEKMQ (reference sequence). The CDR3 loop reads CASSSGPFRAAVAPHYGYSF. Here the CDR3 DNA reads TGTGCCAGCAGCTCCGGGCCTTTTAGGGCAGCCGTTGCCCCCCACTATGGCTACAGCTTC.